This entry describes one TCR beta chain. V was shortened by 8 bases and J by 8 bases, with 12 bases between the two germline ends. Germline-derived CDR1 and CDR2 are MNHNY and SVGAGI (reference sequence). CDR3 length equals 11 residues. The sample originates from a study of blood T cell repertoires in COVID-19. Assay: immunoSEQ multiplex PCR; the TCRdb copy retains only in-frame clones and omits some. The sample has 200,000 to 300,000 clones, 84% seen once. This chain connects TRBV6-6 to TRBJ1-2; tentative D call: TRBD1 (5 bases). The receptor comes from a man aged 55 to 69 with acute or convalescent COVID-19. The sequencing sample was made of peripheral blood. The CDR3 sequence is CASWGERGYTF. In nucleotides, the CDR3 is TGTGCCAGCTGGGGGGAGAGGGGCTACACCTTC.